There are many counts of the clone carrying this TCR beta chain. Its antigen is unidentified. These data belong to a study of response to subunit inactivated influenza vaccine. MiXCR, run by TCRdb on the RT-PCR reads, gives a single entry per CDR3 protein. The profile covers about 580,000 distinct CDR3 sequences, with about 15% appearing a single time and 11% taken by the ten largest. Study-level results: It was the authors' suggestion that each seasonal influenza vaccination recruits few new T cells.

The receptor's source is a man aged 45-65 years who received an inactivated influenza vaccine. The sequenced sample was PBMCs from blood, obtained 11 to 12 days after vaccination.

The CDR3 DNA follows: TGTGCCAGCAGCTACAGGGGGCTTGGCACTGAAGCTTTCTTT. It is translated as CASSYRGLGTEAFF. The chain uses TRBV6-5 and TRBJ1-1, with 9 bases identical to TRBD1. The ends lost 6 bases at V and 4 bases at J; junction bases unmatched: 6. Germline CDR1 MNHEY, CDR2 SVGAGI. The CDR3 totals 14 residues.